A single sample gave rise to the 17 T cell receptor beta chains below, sequenced in a study of T-cell reconstitution after alpha-beta-depleted transplantation in children. TCRbeta library construction was performed incorporating unique molecular identifiers. One entry per CDR3 protein results from TCRdb running MiXCR on the PCR reads. Counted here are about 300,000 distinct CDR3 sequences, approximately 7.3% occurring once; the ten biggest clones make up approximately 8.6%. General study findings and limits: T-cell numbers and diversity, one year after transplant, stemmed largely from T cells that were newly produced.

Their recognized antigens are unknown. Sample: peripheral blood, taken 360 days after TCRalphabeta/CD19-depleted stem cell transplant. Receptors were obtained from a female patient aged 2 to 10 who had a stem cell transplant for Fanconi anemia, so the T cells may come from the graft donor.

In this sample, this clonotype turned up many times. The chain is built from TRBV15 and TRBJ2-1, with TRBD1 matching 7 bases. CDR1 and CDR2 (germline): LNHNV, YYDKDF (reference sequence). The CDR3 has 15 residues. J gave up 8 bases and V 1 base, and 8 bases lay outside the gene matches. CDR3 sequence: CATSRVGQGVDEQFF. CDR3 in DNA: TGTGCCACCAGCAGAGTTGGCCAGGGGGTAGATGAGCAGTTCTTC.

A few counts support this clonotype. The chain links TRBV28 to TRBJ2-7; D is possibly TRBD1 (5 bases). The CDR3 is made up of 15 amino acids. Trimming took 6 bases from V and 1 from J, leaving 16 bases between them. Per germline, CDR1 MDHEN and CDR2 SYDVKM. CDR3 in amino acids: CASSPYRQNSYEQYF. The CDR3 nucleotides read TGTGCCAGCAGCCCCTACCGACAGAATTCCTACGAGCAGTACTTC.

This clonotype was seen repeatedly, ten times or more. The genes are TRBV5-5 and TRBJ2-5; D not certain. CDR1 is SGHKS and CDR2 is YYEKEE in the germline V gene (reference sequence). V was pared by 0 bases and J by 5 bases, with 5 bases between. The CDR3 loop spans 12 amino acids. The CDR3 is CASSLAFETQYF. CDR3 sequence (DNA): TGTGCCAGCAGCTTGGCCTTTGAGACCCAGTACTTC.

This clonotype was counted a few times. CDR3 sequence (DNA): TGTGCCAGCAGTTCAAGTACCCCGGGACTCACAAATAGCAATCAGCCCCAGCATTTT. As protein: CASSSSTPGLTNSNQPQHF. J is TRBJ1-5 and V is TRBV6-5; D might be TRBD1 (5 bases). Trimming pared 4 bases from V and 0 bases from J, leaving 22 bases between. CDR3 length equals 19 residues. In germline, CDR1 is MNHEY, CDR2 SVGAGI.

This clonotype was seen ten or more times. The V call is TRBV10-3, the J call TRBJ2-7; D possibly uses TRBD1 or TRBD2 (7 bases each). The germline CDR1 and CDR2 sequences are ENHRY and SYGVKD. Between the trimmed V and J ends, which lost 9 bases and 7 bases, there was a span of 25 bases. The CDR3 has 15 amino acids. In DNA, the CDR3 is TGTGCCATTGGGGCAAGGGCAGGGGGAGCGGGAGAGCAGTACGTC. It codes for CAIGARAGGAGEQYV.

This clonotype was counted at least ten times. This sequence joins TRBV12-3 or TRBV12-4 and TRBJ2-7; D remains ambiguous. CDR3 length: 15 amino acids. V gave up 1 base and J gave up 4 bases, with 14 bases separating them. The CDR3 region has the DNA TGTGCCAGCAGTTTAGTTTCAGATCCTTCGTACGAGCAGTACTTC. It codes for CASSLVSDPSYEQYF.

This clonotype was seen repeatedly, ten times or more. V is TRBV10-3 and J is TRBJ2-3, with 7 bases identical to TRBD1. J was trimmed by 0 bases and V by 4 bases; bases with no gene match: 10. CDR1 is ENHRY and CDR2 is SYGVKD in the germline V gene. The CDR3 length is 17 residues. CDR3: CAISVMPTGSSTDTQYF. DNA of the CDR3: TGTGCCATCAGTGTTATGCCGACAGGGTCTAGCACAGATACGCAGTATTTT.

This sequence joins TRBV9 and TRBJ2-5; 8 nucleotides line up with TRBD2. Germline CDR1 reads SGDLS; CDR2 reads YYNGEE. V shed 0 bases, J shed 5 bases, and the junction held 9 bases outside the gene matches. The CDR3 length is 16 residues. The CDR3 loop is CASSVGRFGGGETQYF. The CDR3 DNA sequence: TGTGCCAGCAGCGTAGGACGCTTCGGGGGGGGCGAGACCCAGTACTTC.

This clonotype has only a few counts. The J gene is TRBJ2-1, the V gene TRBV6-1; no clear D. V was pared by 2 bases and J by 0 bases, with 14 bases between. The length of the CDR3 is 17 residues. Germline CDR1 MNHNS, CDR2 SASEGT. DNA for the CDR3: TGTGCCAGCAGTGAAAGCCTGGCAGTCCTCTCCTACAATGAGCAGTTCTTC. Amino acid sequence: CASSESLAVLSYNEQFF.

The sample holds many counts of this clonotype. This chain links TRBV10-3 with TRBJ1-1; 10 bases map to TRBD1. Germline V gene data show CDR1 as ENHRY and CDR2 as SYGVKD. V was clipped by 7 bases and J by 2 bases; unmatched bases: 10. This CDR3 comprises 16 residues. CDR3 amino acids: CAITPGTGAPNTEAFF. As DNA, the CDR3 is TGTGCCATCACCCCGGGGACAGGGGCCCCTAACACTGAAGCTTTCTTT.

A few counts support this clonotype. The genes are TRBV3-1 and TRBJ2-5; TRBD2 is a possible D gene (5 bases). The CDR3 runs to 14 residues. Trimming took 1 base from V and 5 from J, leaving 11 bases between them. Per the germline V gene, CDR1 is LGHDT and CDR2 is YNNKEL (reference sequence). The CDR3 DNA sequence: TGTGCCAGCAGCCAAGGATGGGAGCCGGAGACCCAGTACTTC. This codes for CASSQGWEPETQYF.

J is TRBJ2-7 and V is TRBV5-1; 14 bases map to TRBD2. The germline CDR1 and CDR2 sequences are SGHRS and YFSETQ. V shed 4 bases and J 0 bases; nucleotides not matched to a gene: 3. There are 16 residues in the CDR3. CDR3 sequence (DNA): TGCGCCAGCAGCAGGGGGACTAGCGGGAGCTCCTACGAGCAGTACTTC. Protein product: CASSRGTSGSSYEQYF.

This clonotype appeared many times. This chain connects TRBV5-1 to TRBJ2-5; D possibly matches TRBD1 or TRBD2 (6 bases each). Between the trimmed V and J ends, which lost 0 bases and 3 bases, there was a span of 9 bases. From germline, CDR1 is SGHRS and CDR2 YFSETQ. There are 14 residues in the CDR3. Written as DNA, the CDR3 is TGCGCCAGCAGCTTGGAAAGGGGGGAAGAGACCCAGTACTTC. Translating it yields CASSLERGEETQYF.

This clonotype showed up just a few times. The chain recombines TRBV9 with TRBJ2-1; 7 nucleotides agree with TRBD1. The CDR3 loop spans 15 amino acids. Germline V gene lookup returns CDR1 SGDLS and CDR2 YYNGEE. The ends lost 4 bases at V and 5 bases at J; junction bases unmatched: 9. The CDR3 DNA is TGTGCCAGCAGCCTGAGGGACAGATTTCACAATGAGCAGTTCTTC. Its translation: CASSLRDRFHNEQFF.

This clonotype has a handful of counts. The genes are TRBV30 and TRBJ1-1; TRBD1 might be the D (6 bases). Germline CDR1 reads GTSNPN; CDR2 reads SVGIG (reference sequence). This CDR3 is built from 14 residues. Trimming took 3 bases from V and 1 from J, leaving 12 bases between them. CDR3 DNA: TGTGCCTGGAGCGCAGGACAGCCGAACACTGAAGCTTTCTTT. It encodes CAWSAGQPNTEAFF.

This clonotype was seen many times. This chain links TRBV5-1 with TRBJ2-2; weak D call: TRBD1 (6 bases). Germline CDR1 SGHRS, CDR2 YFSETQ. V lost 2 bases and J 2 bases, leaving 13 bases between the germline ends. The CDR3 runs 16 residues. CDR3 coding DNA: TGCGCCAGCAGCTTTGTCGGGACACGCAACACCGGGGAGCTGTTTTTT. This translates into CASSFVGTRNTGELFF. Using reference TRBV5-1 and TRBJ2-2 for the parts outside the CDR3, the full variable domain is KAGVTQTPRYLIKTRGQQVTLSCSPISGHRSVSWYQQTPGQGLQFLFEYFSETQRNKGNFPGRFSGRQFSNSRSEMNVSTLELGDSALYLCASSFVGTRNTGELFFGEGSRLTVL.

V and J are TRBV7-2 and TRBJ1-2; D possibly corresponds to TRBD1 (5 bases). Per germline, CDR1 SGHTA and CDR2 FQGNSA. Deletions cut 0 bases from V and 3 bases from J, with 8 bases between. The CDR3 is 14 residues long. CDR3 amino acids: CASSLAQGYYGYTF. The CDR3 region has the DNA TGTGCCAGCAGCTTAGCCCAGGGTTACTATGGCTACACCTTC.